This record looks at one TCR beta chain sequence and its context. The CDR3 totals 12 residues. Trimming removed 5 bases from V and 6 bases from J, with 10 bases in between. Germline V gene sequence: CDR1 MNHEY, CDR2 SVGAGI. The sample originates from a study of blood T cell repertoires in COVID-19. One Seattle source followed patients from active infection through their disease course. TCRdb keeps only in-frame clones here, not all; method: immunoSEQ multiplex PCR. The sample lists 300,000 to 400,000 clones, 75% to 90% occurring once. The sequence was obtained from a woman aged 50 to 60 with COVID-19, enrolled during active disease. Sequenced material: peripheral blood. The chain recombines TRBV6-5 with TRBJ1-1; no reliable D call. CDR3 residues: CASSTPRSEAFF. The DNA of the CDR3 is TGTGCCAGCAGTACCCCGCGGTCTGAAGCTTTCTTT.